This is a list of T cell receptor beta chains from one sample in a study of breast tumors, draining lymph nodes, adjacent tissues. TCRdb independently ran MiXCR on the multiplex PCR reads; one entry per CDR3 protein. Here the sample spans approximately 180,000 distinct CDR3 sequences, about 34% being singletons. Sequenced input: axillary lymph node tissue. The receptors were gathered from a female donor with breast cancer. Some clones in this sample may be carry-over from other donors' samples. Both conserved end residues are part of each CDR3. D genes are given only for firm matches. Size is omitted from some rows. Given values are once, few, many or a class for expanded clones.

CDR3nt: TGTGCCAGCAGCCGAGAATCAGATACGCAGTATTTT
CDR3aa: CASSRESDTQYF
v_gene: TRBV12-3/TRBV12-4
d_gene: -
abundance: many
j_gene: TRBJ2-3

CDR3nt: TGTGCCAGCAGCTTAGCGGGATACTCCTACAATGAGCAGTTCTTC
CDR3aa: CASSLAGYSYNEQFF
v_gene: TRBV11-2
d_gene: -
abundance: many
j_gene: TRBJ2-1

CDR3nt: TGTGCCAGTACGCCGGGGGGACCTAATCAGCCCCAGCATTTT
CDR3aa: CASTPGGPNQPQHF
v_gene: TRBV19
d_gene: -
abundance: many
j_gene: TRBJ1-5

CDR3nt: TGTGCCAGCAGACCTGGGGGGACAGATACGCAGTATTTT
CDR3aa: CASRPGGTDTQYF
v_gene: TRBV6-5
d_gene: -
abundance: many
j_gene: TRBJ2-3

CDR3nt: TGTGCCAGCAGCCCTACCGCCCAGGGGGTGGGAAACACCGGGGAGCTGTTTTTT
CDR3aa: CASSPTAQGVGNTGELFF
v_gene: TRBV7-2
d_gene: TRBD1
abundance: many
j_gene: TRBJ2-2

CDR3nt: TGTGCCAGCAGCTTAGGGGGGCATTCACCCCTCCACTTT
CDR3aa: CASSLGGHSPLHF
v_gene: TRBV6-5
d_gene: -
abundance: many
j_gene: TRBJ1-6

CDR3nt: TGTGCCAGCAGCCACACGGGGTACGAGCAGTACTTC
CDR3aa: CASSHTGYEQYF
v_gene: TRBV7-2
d_gene: -
abundance: many
j_gene: TRBJ2-7

CDR3nt: TGTGCCAGCAGCGTAACTGTGAGGGGCAGCTACAATGAGCAGTTCTTC
CDR3aa: CASSVTVRGSYNEQFF
v_gene: TRBV9
d_gene: -
abundance: many
j_gene: TRBJ2-1

CDR3nt: TGTGCCAGCAAGCCGACGGCGGCAACTAATGAAAAACTGTTTTTT
CDR3aa: CASKPTAATNEKLFF
v_gene: TRBV18
d_gene: -
abundance: -
j_gene: TRBJ1-4

CDR3nt: TGTGCCAGCAGCCCTATGGGGGTCAGGGGTTACGAGCAGTACTTC
CDR3aa: CASSPMGVRGYEQYF
v_gene: TRBV28
d_gene: -
abundance: -
j_gene: TRBJ2-7

CDR3nt: TGTGCCAGCAGACGGGGGGCCTACGAGCAGTACTTC
CDR3aa: CASRRGAYEQYF
v_gene: TRBV3-1
d_gene: TRBD2
abundance: many
j_gene: TRBJ2-7

CDR3nt: TGTGCCAGCAGTGAAACGGGGGAATTGAACACTGAAGCTTTCTTT
CDR3aa: CASSETGELNTEAFF
v_gene: TRBV2
d_gene: -
abundance: few
j_gene: TRBJ1-1

CDR3nt: TGCAGTGCTAGAGGGGGACAGGGACTAGCCAAAAACATTCAGTGCTTC
CDR3aa: CSARGGQGLAKNIQCF
v_gene: TRBV20-1
d_gene: -
abundance: -
j_gene: TRBJ2-4

CDR3nt: TGCAGTGCTAGAGATCCCCGGAGGAGCACAGATACGCAGTATTTT
CDR3aa: CSARDPRRSTDTQYF
v_gene: TRBV20-1
d_gene: -
abundance: many
j_gene: TRBJ2-3

CDR3nt: TGCGCCAGCAGCCCCGGGCTCTTGACAGGGATCTCCCCCGAGCAGTACTTC
CDR3aa: CASSPGLLTGISPEQYF
v_gene: TRBV5-1
d_gene: TRBD1
abundance: many
j_gene: TRBJ2-7

CDR3nt: TGTGCCAGCAGCTTAGGGGGTCTTAGTGAGCAGTTCTTC
CDR3aa: CASSLGGLSEQFF
v_gene: TRBV13
d_gene: -
abundance: many
j_gene: TRBJ2-1

CDR3nt: TGCGCCAGCAGCAAAGACGGGGCCGGGACCCAGTACTTC
CDR3aa: CASSKDGAGTQYF
v_gene: TRBV5-1
d_gene: -
abundance: many
j_gene: TRBJ2-5

CDR3nt: TGTGCCAGCAGACCCCTGACAGGGGCAGATACGCAGTATTTT
CDR3aa: CASRPLTGADTQYF
v_gene: TRBV5-4
d_gene: TRBD1
abundance: many
j_gene: TRBJ2-3

CDR3nt: TGCGCCAGCAGCCGGTTCTGGGAGGCGGGCACCGGGGAGCTGTTTTTT
CDR3aa: CASSRFWEAGTGELFF
v_gene: TRBV4-1
d_gene: -
abundance: many
j_gene: TRBJ2-2

CDR3nt: TGCGCCAGCAGCCAAGGGACTCAGACTAGCGGGAGGGAGACCCAGTACTTC
CDR3aa: CASSQGTQTSGRETQYF
v_gene: TRBV5-1
d_gene: TRBD2
abundance: many
j_gene: TRBJ2-5

CDR3nt: TGTGCCAGCAGCGCCAAAGGGACAGATTATGGCTACACCTTC
CDR3aa: CASSAKGTDYGYTF
v_gene: TRBV5-8
d_gene: TRBD1
abundance: many
j_gene: TRBJ1-2

CDR3nt: TGCAGCGTTGAAAGCCGGGGAGATACGCGGTATTTT
CDR3aa: CSVESRGDTRYF
v_gene: TRBV29-1
d_gene: -
abundance: -
j_gene: TRBJ2-3